Below are 11 T cell receptor beta chains sequenced from a single sample in a study of T cell responses to AZD1222 COVID-19 vaccine. TCRdb's copy holds only in-frame clones and misses some; the assay was immunoSEQ multiplex PCR. The table includes approximately 110,000 clones, more than 80% detected once. The material was peripheral blood, obtained 28 days after the second AZD1222 dose. The receptors were sampled from an adult who received the AZD1222 COVID-19 vaccine.

The chain has TRBV7-9 and TRBJ2-7, with 7 nucleotides matching TRBD1. From germline, CDR1 is SEHNR and CDR2 FQNEAQ (reference sequence). The CDR3 extends over 16 amino acids. The V segment lost 4 bases and the J segment 7 bases; nucleotides outside the gene matches: 16. Here the CDR3 reads CASSSGWDSSSGEQYF. CDR3 sequence (DNA): TGTGCCAGCAGCTCCGGTTGGGACAGCTCATCTGGAGAGCAGTACTTC. The full variable domain, completed using reference TRBV7-9 and TRBJ2-7, is DTGVSQNPRHKITKRGQNVTFRCDPISEHNRLYWYRQTLGQGPEFLTYFQNEAQLEKSRLLSDRFSAERPKGSFSTLEIQRTEQGDSAMYLCASSSGWDSSSGEQYFGPGTRLTVT.

The chain joins TRBV5-1 to TRBJ2-5; possibly TRBD1 or TRBD2 for D (5 bases each). V was cut by 4 bases and J by 5 bases, with 21 bases left in between. The CDR3 runs to 16 residues. Germline CDR1 SGHRS, CDR2 YFSETQ. In DNA form, the CDR3 reads TGCGCCAGCAGCACCCCGGGGCCGGATGCAGGGGAGACCCAGTACTTC. Its protein is CASSTPGPDAGETQYF.

This chain connects TRBV7-3 to TRBJ2-1; 11 nucleotides agree with TRBD2. V trimming: 5 bases; J trimming: 5 bases; junction bases outside the gene matches: 5. Germline V gene sequence: CDR1 SGHTA, CDR2 FQGTGA. The CDR3 has 15 amino acids. The CDR3 bases are TGTGCCAGCAGCCTACGACTAGCGGGGCACAATGAGCAGTTCTTC. It yields the protein CASSLRLAGHNEQFF.

The chain employs TRBV5-8 and TRBJ1-3, with D hard to call. Germline CDR1 and CDR2: SGHTS and YDEGEE. V was pared by 0 bases and J by 4 bases, with 14 bases between. CDR3 length equals 16 residues. The CDR3 DNA reads as TGTGCCAGCAGCTTGGTGTGGACGCGGCCCGGAAACACCATATATTTT. Amino acid sequence: CASSLVWTRPGNTIYF.

CDR3 protein: CAWGQNNSPLHF. CDR3 bases: TGTGCCTGGGGACAGAATAATTCACCCCTCCACTTT. The V gene is TRBV30, the J gene TRBJ1-6; perhaps TRBD1 as D (6 bases). The CDR3 is made up of 12 amino acids. The germline CDR1 and CDR2 sequences are GTSNPN and SVGIG (reference sequence). Trimming took off 5 bases at V and 5 bases at J, with 7 bases between the two ends.

As DNA, the CDR3 is TGTGCCAGTAGTCCAGGGACAGGGTACAACACCGGGGAGCTGTTTTTT. It encodes CASSPGTGYNTGELFF. This chain uses TRBV19 with TRBJ2-2; 9 bases match TRBD1. Germline trimming cut 5 bases from V and 2 bases from J; bases unmatched to any gene: 6. The CDR3 runs 16 residues. Germline CDR1 reads LNHDA; CDR2 reads SQIVND (reference sequence). Full variable domain (remainder filled in from reference TRBV19 and TRBJ2-2): DGGITQSPKYLFRKEGQNVTLSCEQNLNHDAMYWYRQDPGQGLRLIYYSQIVNDFQKGDIAEGYSVSREKKESFPLTVTSAQKNPTAFYLCASSPGTGYNTGELFFGEGSRLTVL.

The chain combines TRBV5-1 with TRBJ1-6; D is perhaps TRBD1 (5 bases). Trimming removed 0 bases at V and 7 bases at J, with 14 bases between. Germline CDR1 is SGHRS and CDR2 is YFSETQ. The CDR3 covers 16 residues. This CDR3 is CASSLGGDATNSPLHF. The CDR3 region has the DNA TGCGCCAGCAGCTTGGGGGGGGATGCCACAAATTCACCCCTCCACTTT.

In nucleotides, the CDR3 is TGCGCCAGCAGGCCGGCCACCGGGGAGCTGTTTTTT. Its translation is CASRPATGELFF. V usage is TRBV10-1 and J usage is TRBJ2-2, with D hard to call. Germline V gene lookup returns CDR1 WNHNN and CDR2 SYGVQD (reference sequence). Trimming pared 6 bases from V and 4 bases from J, leaving 6 bases between. The CDR3 consists of 12 residues.

This chain links TRBV5-4 with TRBJ1-1; D not resolved. The CDR3 is made up of 12 amino acids. Germline values: CDR1 SGHNT, CDR2 YYREEE (reference sequence). V shed 4 bases and J shed 4 bases, with 8 bases lying between them. The CDR3 protein is CASSDDGTEAFF. The CDR3, as DNA: TGTGCCAGCAGCGACGACGGCACTGAAGCTTTCTTT.

V usage is TRBV9 and J usage is TRBJ2-5; 9 bases fit TRBD1. Germline V gene lookup returns CDR1 SGDLS and CDR2 YYNGEE. V trimming: 0 bases; J trimming: 2 bases; junction bases outside the gene matches: 11. The CDR3 has 18 amino acids. The CDR3 sequence is CASSVALAGTGYQETQYF. For the CDR3, the DNA is TGTGCCAGCAGCGTAGCTCTGGCCGGGACAGGGTATCAAGAGACCCAGTACTTC.

J is TRBJ1-6 and V is TRBV21-1; the table calls TRBD1, which could not be checked here. TRBV21-1 corresponds to a pseudogene. The length of the CDR3 is 15 residues. CDR3 residues: CASISPGTGPSPLHF. The CDR3 nucleotides read TGTGCCAGCATCAGCCCCGGGACAGGGCCCTCACCCCTCCACTTT.